The TCR beta chain under discussion was sequenced for a study of cytomegalovirus exposure and HLA in healthy donors. Study at large: A subsequent analysis stated that the approximately 110 validation repertoires were run on the same platform as the roughly 700 first-cohort repertoires. Study-wide results and limits: Within the approximately 110 validation repertoires, first-cohort TCR clusters tended to co-occur, according to a later analysis.

TCRdb keeps only in-frame clones here, not all; method: immunoSEQ multiplex PCR. Here the sample spans over 85,000 clones, approximately 81% being singletons. As for this clone: Its matching antigen is unknown.

This CDR3 spans 14 amino acids. Per germline, CDR1 SGHNT and CDR2 YENEEA. Trimming shortened V by 2 bases and J by 9 bases, and 11 bases separated the two germline ends. From the roughly 120-subject validation cohort, which was separate from the approximately 670-subject first cohort, the donors were drawn. This receptor was obtained from a woman aged 18-30 years in good health and CMV-seropositive. The sample comprised PBMCs. This chain uses TRBV11-3 with TRBJ1-6; D is unclear. The CDR3 sequence: CASSLTATGSPLHF. The DNA of the CDR3 is TGTGCCAGCAGCTTAACCGCTACTGGTTCACCCCTCCACTTT.